The 8 T cell receptor beta chains below all came from one sample that was sequenced in a study of tumor and adjacent non-tumor tissue in lung cancer. The template was RNA from unsorted bulk tissue. TCRbeta libraries were built with three rounds of nested PCR, modified from ARM-PCR. Each CDR3 protein gets one entry after TCRdb re-called the multiplex PCR reads with MiXCR. The sample lists some 74,000 distinct CDR3 sequences, roughly 72% occurring once. Sequenced sample: lung tumor tissue. All receptors derive from a woman aged 40-49 years with non-small cell lung cancer.

The chain combines TRBV12-3 or TRBV12-4 with TRBJ1-2, with TRBD1 matching 11 bases. With V trimmed by 6 bases and J by 5 bases, 17 bases remained unmatched. The CDR3 has 18 amino acids. The CDR3 protein is CASRDSGTGGFGCYGYTF. DNA of the CDR3: TGTGCCAGCAGAGACTCCGGGACAGGGGGTTTTGGATGTTATGGCTACACCTTC.

About this clonotype: A read error may produce the germline difference seen at one junction end. The chain uses TRBV7-3 and TRBJ2-3; D perhaps matches TRBD1 (5 bases). The V gene's germline CDR1 is SGHTA and CDR2 FQGTGA. This CDR3 contains 15 residues. The CDR3 sequence: CASNLGGASTDTQYF. The CDR3 DNA sequence: TGTGCCAGCAACTTAGGTGGGGCTAGCACAGATACGCAGTATTTT.

This clonotype was seen more than once but under ten times. A read error is possible here, since a much larger clone lies one base away. This chain links TRBV12-3 or TRBV12-4 with TRBJ2-3; 7 nucleotides align to TRBD2. The CDR3 spans 15 residues. The ends lost 6 bases at V and 6 bases at J; junction bases unmatched: 12. The CDR3 nucleotides are TGTGCCAGCAGGAGACTAGCTCCCGGGGGGGATACGCAGTATTTT. Its translation is CASRRLAPGGDTQYF.

V is TRBV12-3 or TRBV12-4 and J is TRBJ1-2; D is undetermined. Trimming removed 3 bases at V and 11 bases at J, with 22 bases between. The CDR3 covers 15 residues. The CDR3 nucleotides are TGTGCCAGCAGTTTGAGGGCAGTAGGGCGGTATGATTACACCTTC. Amino acid sequence: CASSLRAVGRYDYTF.

With regard to this clonotype: At one end, the junction sequence differs from germline, possibly due to a read error. The V gene is TRBV11-2, the J gene TRBJ2-4; 15 bases are a match to TRBD2. This CDR3 spans 16 amino acids. Germline V CDR1 and CDR2: SGHAT, FQNNGV. The DNA of the CDR3 is TGCGCCAGTAGCCCGGGGACTAGCGGGGGGAAGGACATTCAGTACTTC. Translating it yields CASSPGTSGGKDIQYF. The full variable domain, in which reference TRBV11-2 and TRBJ2-4 provide the parts outside the CDR3, is EAGVAQSPRYKIIEKRQSVAFWCNPISGHATLYWYQQILGQGPKLLIQFQNNGVVDDSQLPKDRFSAERLKGVDSTLKIQPAKLEDSAVYLCASSPGTSGGKDIQYFGAGTRLSVL.

The chain recombines TRBV11-3 with TRBJ2-1; D ambiguous. The CDR3 extends over 15 amino acids. The germline V and J ends were trimmed by 2 bases and 12 bases, with 20 bases remaining between them. CDR1 and CDR2 (germline): SGHNT, YENEEA. Here the CDR3 reads CASSLRSGRKTGQFF. The DNA of the CDR3 is TGTGCCAGCAGCTTAAGGTCTGGCAGGAAGACTGGGCAGTTCTTC.

Regarding this clonotype: A much bigger clone sits one base away, suggesting this may be a read error. The chain is built from TRBV7-2 and TRBJ2-7; TRBD2 might be the D (6 bases). The germline gives CDR1 SGHTA, CDR2 FQGNSA. With 5 bases removed from V and 0 bases from J, the gap between germline ends came to 11 bases. The CDR3 has 14 amino acids. The CDR3 DNA reads TGTGCCAGCAGCCTCTTAGCGGCCTCCTACGAGCAGTACTTC. Amino acid sequence: CASSLLAASYEQYF.

The chain has TRBV6-5 and TRBJ1-2; no clear D. V shed 0 bases and J shed 10 bases, with 12 bases lying between them. This CDR3 comprises 13 residues. In germline, CDR1 is MNHEY, CDR2 SVGAGI. DNA of the CDR3: TGTGCCAGCAGTTACTCCCCCTGGAGGGACTACACCTTC. Translation gives CASSYSPWRDYTF.